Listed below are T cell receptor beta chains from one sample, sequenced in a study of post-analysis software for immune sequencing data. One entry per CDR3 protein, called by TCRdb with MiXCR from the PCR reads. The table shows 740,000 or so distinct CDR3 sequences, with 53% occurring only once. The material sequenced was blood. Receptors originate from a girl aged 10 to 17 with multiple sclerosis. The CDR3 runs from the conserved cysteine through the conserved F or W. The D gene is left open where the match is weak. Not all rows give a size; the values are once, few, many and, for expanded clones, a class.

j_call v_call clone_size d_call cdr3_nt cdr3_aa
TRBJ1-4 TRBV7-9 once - TGTGCCAGCACCCGTGCTGCAACTAATGAAAAACTGTTTTTT CASTRAATNEKLFF
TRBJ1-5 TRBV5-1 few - TGCGCCAGCAGCTGGGGGGACGCCAATCAGCCCCAGCATTTT CASSWGDANQPQHF
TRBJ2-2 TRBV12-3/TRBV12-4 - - TGTGCCAGCAGAGCGGGCTGGTGGGAGCTGTTTTTT CASRAGWWELFF
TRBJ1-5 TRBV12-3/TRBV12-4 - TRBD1 TGTGCCAGCAGGCTAAGAGGGGGCGCGGGCAATCAGCCCCAGCATTTT CASRLRGGAGNQPQHF
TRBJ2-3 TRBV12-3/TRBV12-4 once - TGTGCCAGCAGCCACCCGAGCGGCACTCCCACAGATACGCAGTATTTT CASSHPSGTPTDTQYF
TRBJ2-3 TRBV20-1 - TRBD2 TGCAGTGCTCCACTAGCGGGGAGTCTGGATACGCAGTATTTT CSAPLAGSLDTQYF
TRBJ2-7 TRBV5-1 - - TGCGCCAGCAGCTTTAATGGTGGAGGGAACCACGAGCAGTACTTC CASSFNGGGNHEQYF
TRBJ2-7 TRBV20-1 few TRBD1 TGCAGTGCTAGAGATGCCTTCAGGGGGCAAGGCTACGAGCAGTACTTC CSARDAFRGQGYEQYF
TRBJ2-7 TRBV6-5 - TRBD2 TGTGCCAGCAGCCTACGGCGACTAGCGGGAGCCAATGAGCAGTACTTC CASSLRRLAGANEQYF
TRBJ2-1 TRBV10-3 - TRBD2 TGTGCCATCAGTGAGTCGACTAGCGGGAGGGATGAGCAGTTCTTC CAISESTSGRDEQFF
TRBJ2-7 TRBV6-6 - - TGTGCCAGCAGGGAGGGAAACGAGCAGTACTTC CASREGNEQYF
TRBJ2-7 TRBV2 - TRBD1 TGTGCCAGCAGCGTCGACAGGGGGCGACGGGATGAGCAGTACTTC CASSVDRGRRDEQYF
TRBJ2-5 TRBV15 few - TGTGCCACCAGGCCACAGGGTGAGACCCAGTACTTC CATRPQGETQYF
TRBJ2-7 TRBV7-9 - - TGTGCCAGCAGCTTTTCTAACCACGGGCAGTACTTC CASSFSNHGQYF
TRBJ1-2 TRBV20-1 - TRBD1 TGCAGTGCTATGGGACAGGGGACTAACTATGGCTACACCTTC CSAMGQGTNYGYTF
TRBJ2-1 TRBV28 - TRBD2 TGTGCCACCGTCTTTGAGGGAAGCGGGAAAGATGAGCAGTTCTTC CATVFEGSGKDEQFF
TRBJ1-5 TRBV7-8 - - TGTGCCAGCAGCCTAGCGGACGGTAGCAATCAGCCCCAGCATTTT CASSLADGSNQPQHF
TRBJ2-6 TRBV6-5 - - TGTGCCAGCAGTTACTCGGTGGAGTTCTCTGGGGCCAACGTCCTGACTTTC CASSYSVEFSGANVLTF
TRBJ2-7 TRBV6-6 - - TGTGCCAGCAGTTACGAGCCGGAGGGCTACGAGCAGTACTTC CASSYEPEGYEQYF
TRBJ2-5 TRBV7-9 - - TGTGCCAGCAGCTTACGGACTCAAGAGACCCAGTACTTC CASSLRTQETQYF
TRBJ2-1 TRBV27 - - TGTGCCAGCAGTTACCCCGACAGATACAATGAGCAGTTCTTC CASSYPDRYNEQFF
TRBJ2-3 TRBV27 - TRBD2 TGTGCCAGCTGGGCCGGGACTAGTCCAGTAGATACGCAGTATTTT CASWAGTSPVDTQYF
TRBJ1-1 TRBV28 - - TGTGCCACTACCACAGGTTTGAACACTGAAGCTTTCTTT CATTTGLNTEAFF
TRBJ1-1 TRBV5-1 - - TGCGCCAGCCGGTCGGAGGGTAACACTGAAGCTTTCTTT CASRSEGNTEAFF
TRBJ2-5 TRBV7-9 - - TGTGCCAGCAGCTCCCACAGGGACCAAGAGACCCAGTACTTC CASSSHRDQETQYF
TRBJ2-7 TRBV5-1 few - TGCGCCAGCAGCTGGCAGGGTCAGGATGAGCAGTACTTC CASSWQGQDEQYF
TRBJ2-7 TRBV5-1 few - TGCGCCAGCAGCTTGGGGTACGGAGCAGGGTCCCTCTACGAGCAGTACTTC CASSLGYGAGSLYEQYF
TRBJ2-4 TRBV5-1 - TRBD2 TGCGCCAGCAGCAACGGACAGGCCTTTACTAGCGGGAGAGAAAAAAACATTCAGTACTTC CASSNGQAFTSGREKNIQYF
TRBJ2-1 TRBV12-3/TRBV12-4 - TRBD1 TGTGCCAGCAGTGGGACAGGGGGAACTGAGCAGTTCTTC CASSGTGGTEQFF
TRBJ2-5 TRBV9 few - TGTGCCAGCAGCGTTAGAGGACTTGGGCCGTACCAAGAGACCCAGTACTTC CASSVRGLGPYQETQYF
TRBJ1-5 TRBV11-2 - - TGTGCCAGCAGCCCCACAGGGACCCACAATCAGCCCCAGCATTTT CASSPTGTHNQPQHF
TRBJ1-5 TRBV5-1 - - TGCGCCAGCAGCTTGGACGGGGCAGGGCGGCCCCAGCATTTT CASSLDGAGRPQHF
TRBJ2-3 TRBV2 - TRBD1 TGTGCCACAGGGTACAGGGGCGGATCAGATACGCAGTATTTT CATGYRGGSDTQYF
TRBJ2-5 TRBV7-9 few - TGTGCCAGCAGCTCGGACGGGACTCCCCAAGAGACCCAGTACTTC CASSSDGTPQETQYF
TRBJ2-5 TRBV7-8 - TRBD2 TGTGCCAGCAGCTTAGGTCGTTTCTCGGGGGGGCCAGAGACCCAGTACTTC CASSLGRFSGGPETQYF
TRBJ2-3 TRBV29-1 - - TGCAGCGTTGAGGAGGCGGTTACTAGCACAGATACGCAGTATTTT CSVEEAVTSTDTQYF
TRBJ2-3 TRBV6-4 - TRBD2 TGTGCCAGCAGTGTTCTAGCGGGGAACCCCCTTAGCACAGATACGCAGTATTTT CASSVLAGNPLSTDTQYF
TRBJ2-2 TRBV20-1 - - TGCAGTGCCATGGTTGACGGGGAGCTGTTTTTT CSAMVDGELFF
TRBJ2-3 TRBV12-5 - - TGTGCTAGTGGTTTGGTAATCGGGACGCAGTATTTT CASGLVIGTQYF
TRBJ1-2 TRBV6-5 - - TGTGCCAGCAGTTACTCGCCCAGGGAGTTAGCTAACTATGGCTACACCTTC CASSYSPRELANYGYTF
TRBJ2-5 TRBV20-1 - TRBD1 TGCAGTGCTATAGGACAGGGACAAGAGACCCAGTACTTC CSAIGQGQETQYF
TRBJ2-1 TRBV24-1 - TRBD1 TGTGCCACCAGTGATCGCCCCGAGACAGGGAGCAATGAGCAGTTCTTC CATSDRPETGSNEQFF
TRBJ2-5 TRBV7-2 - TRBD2 TGTGCCAGCAGCTTAGAGTTGACTAGCGGGGGGGCCGGGGAGACCCAGTACTTC CASSLELTSGGAGETQYF
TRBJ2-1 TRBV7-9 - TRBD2 TGTGCCAGCAGCTTAGGGCCTAGCGGGACCCATGAGCAGTTCTTC CASSLGPSGTHEQFF
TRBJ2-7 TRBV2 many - TGTGCCAGCTCATATCATGGGGGAACCTACGAGCAGTACTTC CASSYHGGTYEQYF
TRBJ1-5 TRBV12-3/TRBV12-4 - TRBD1 TGTGCCAGCAGTTCACAGGGGGCATATCAGCCCCAGCATTTT CASSSQGAYQPQHF
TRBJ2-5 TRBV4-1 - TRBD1 TGCGCCAGCAGCCAACCATCCCAGGGGGCGAGGGAGACCCAGTACTTC CASSQPSQGARETQYF
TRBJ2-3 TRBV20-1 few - TGCAGTGCTAGTGGGACGGACAACACAGATACGCAGTATTTT CSASGTDNTDTQYF
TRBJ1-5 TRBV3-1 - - TGTGCCCGCAGCCAAACAACCGGGCCCTATCAGCCCCAGCATTTT CARSQTTGPYQPQHF
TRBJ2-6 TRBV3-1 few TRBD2 TGTGCCAGCAGCCCCGGACTAGCGGGGCCTGGGGCCAACGTCCTGACTTTC CASSPGLAGPGANVLTF
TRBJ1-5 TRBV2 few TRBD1 TGTGCCAGCAGTGCACCGGGACAGGGGGCGCGGATCAATCAGCCCCAGCATTTT CASSAPGQGARINQPQHF
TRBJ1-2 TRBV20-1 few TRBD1 TGCAGTGCTAGGGGACAGGGCGGTGGCTACACCTTC CSARGQGGGYTF
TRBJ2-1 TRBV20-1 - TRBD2 TGCAGTGCTAGGATTGTTAGCGGGAGAAATGAGCAGTTCTTC CSARIVSGRNEQFF